What follows describes a single TCR beta chain. TCRdb's table, derived via immunoSEQ multiplex PCR, lists solely in-frame clones and lacks some. Of a few hundred thousand clones listed, 85% are singletons. The source of the sample is a study of blood T cell repertoires in COVID-19. Study as a whole: Acute and convalescent COVID-19 specimens originated in the United States, Italy and Spain.

Germline values: CDR1 SGHRS, CDR2 YFSETQ. CDR3 size: 13 residues. Trimming cost V 0 bases and J 4 bases, with 7 bases left between them. This receptor was identified in a woman younger than 30 with acute or convalescent COVID-19. This chain joins TRBV5-1 and TRBJ1-1; D unresolved. Sequenced: peripheral blood. Here the CDR3 DNA reads TGCGCCAGCAGCTTGGTCAGAGGCACTGAAGCTTTCTTT. This gives the protein CASSLVRGTEAFF. The variable domain in full, with the rest retrieved from reference TRBV5-1 and TRBJ1-1, is KAGVTQTPRYLIKTRGQQVTLSCSPISGHRSVSWYQQTPGQGLQFLFEYFSETQRNKGNFPGRFSGRQFSNSRSEMNVSTLELGDSALYLCASSLVRGTEAFFGQGTRLTVV.